The sample holds many counts of the clone carrying this TCR beta chain. The data belong to a study of T cell repertoires in cytomegalovirus infection. This CDR3 is 12 amino acids long. Germline V gene sequence: CDR1 SGHVS, CDR2 FNYEAQ. Between the trimmed V and J ends, which lost 5 bases and 9 bases, there was a span of 11 bases. TCRdb called the reads again in MiXCR, with one record for every CDR3 protein. The sample contains 270,000 or so distinct CDR3 sequences, approximately 17% of which appear only once. The TCR comes from a human donor in good health (CMV status not recorded). Some clones in this sample may be carry-over from other donors' samples. V usage is TRBV7-6 and J usage is TRBJ1-5; D is undetermined. Sequenced input: CD8+ T cells from PBMCs. The CDR3 nucleotides read TGTGCCAGCAGCCCCCGGGCCGGGCCCCAGCATTTT. Protein sequence: CASSPRAGPQHF.